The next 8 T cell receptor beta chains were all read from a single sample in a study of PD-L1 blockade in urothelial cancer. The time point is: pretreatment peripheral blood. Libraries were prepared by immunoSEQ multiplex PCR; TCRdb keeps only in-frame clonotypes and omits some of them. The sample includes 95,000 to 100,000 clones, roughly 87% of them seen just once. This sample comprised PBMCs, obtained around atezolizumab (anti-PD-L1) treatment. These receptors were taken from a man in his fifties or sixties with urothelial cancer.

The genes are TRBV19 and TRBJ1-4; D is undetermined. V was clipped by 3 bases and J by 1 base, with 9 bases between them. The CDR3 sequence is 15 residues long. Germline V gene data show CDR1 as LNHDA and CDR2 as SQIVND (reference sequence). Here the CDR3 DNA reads TGTGCCAGTAGTATCCGGGTGATAACTAATGAAAAACTGTTTTTT. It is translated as CASSIRVITNEKLFF.

The CDR3 spells CASSPFGRVSYEQYF. The CDR3 DNA reads as TGTGCCAGTAGCCCCTTTGGGCGGGTCTCCTACGAGCAGTACTTC. V is TRBV19 and J is TRBJ2-7; D perhaps matches TRBD2 (5 bases). Trimming removed 6 bases at V and 0 bases at J, with 15 bases between. The CDR3 length is 15 residues. CDR1 is LNHDA and CDR2 is SQIVND in the germline V gene (reference sequence).

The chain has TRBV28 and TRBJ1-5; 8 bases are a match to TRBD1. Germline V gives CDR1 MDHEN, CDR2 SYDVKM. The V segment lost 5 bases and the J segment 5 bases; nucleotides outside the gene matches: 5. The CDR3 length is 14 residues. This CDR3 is CASSGQGGYQPQHF. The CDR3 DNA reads TGTGCCAGCAGTGGACAGGGCGGGTATCAGCCCCAGCATTTT.

This chain's CDR3 is CASSDLDRGDGAGELFF. CDR3 in DNA: TGTGCCAGCAGTGACCTTGACAGGGGTGACGGCGCCGGGGAGCTGTTTTTT. The chain combines TRBV6-4 with TRBJ2-2; 8 positions agree with TRBD1. Germline assignment: CDR1 MRHNA and CDR2 SNTAGT. This CDR3 has 17 residues. J gave up 6 bases and V 2 bases, and 11 bases lay outside the gene matches.

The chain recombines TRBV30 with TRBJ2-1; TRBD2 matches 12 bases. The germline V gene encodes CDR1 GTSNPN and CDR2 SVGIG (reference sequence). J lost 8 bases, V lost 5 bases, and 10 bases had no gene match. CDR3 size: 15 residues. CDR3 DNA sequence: TGTGCCTGGGCGAAGACTAGCGGGAGTCTGTATGAGCAGTTCTTC. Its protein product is CAWAKTSGSLYEQFF.

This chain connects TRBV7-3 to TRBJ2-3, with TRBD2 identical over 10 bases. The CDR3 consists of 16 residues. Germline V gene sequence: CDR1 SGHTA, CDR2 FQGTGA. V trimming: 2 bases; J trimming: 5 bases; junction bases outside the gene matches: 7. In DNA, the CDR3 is TGTGCCAGCAGCTTAGAAGCGGGGGGGCCAATAGATACGCAGTATTTT. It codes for CASSLEAGGPIDTQYF.

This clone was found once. CDR3 in DNA: TGTGCCAGCAGCCGGGGGAGGAATGAGCAGTTCTTC. It translates to CASSRGRNEQFF. The rearrangement links TRBV11-3 to TRBJ2-1; maybe TRBD2 (6 bases). Trimming cost V 5 bases and J 7 bases, with 9 bases left between them. CDR3 length: 12 residues. The germline V gene has CDR1 SGHNT and CDR2 YENEEA.

CDR3 sequence: CASSYSKQGYDEQYF. The CDR3 DNA reads TGTGCCAGCAGTTACTCGAAACAGGGGTATGACGAGCAGTACTTC. This chain connects TRBV6-5 to TRBJ2-7, with 7 bases that match TRBD1. With 0 bases clipped from V and 5 bases from J, the junction kept 7 bases outside the gene matches. The CDR3 length is 15 residues. From germline, CDR1 is MNHEY and CDR2 SVGAGI.